Described below is a single T cell receptor (beta chain) sequence and its context. This may stem from a read error, because a much larger clone lies one nucleotide away. The data stem from a study of T cell repertoires in cytomegalovirus infection. Study context: CMV infection plus the matching HLA type was flagged by public TCR beta signatures.

TCRdb processed the reads anew with MiXCR; each CDR3 protein has one entry. This table has about 440,000 distinct CDR3 sequences, approximately 33% appearing once. The CDR3 has 14 amino acids. CDR1 is MGHRA, CDR2 YSYEKL, per germline. The sequenced sample was PBMCs. The receptor was isolated from a human donor in good health (CMV status not recorded). Some clones in this sample may be carry-over from other donors' samples. The chain has TRBV4-1 and TRBJ1-2; 8 bases agree with TRBD1. The CDR3 sequence: CASSQAVTGDGYNF. CDR3 nucleotides: TGCGCCAGCAGCCAAGCTGTGACAGGGGATGGCTACAACTTC.